One and the same sample provided the 14 T cell receptor beta chains below, sequenced in a study of T cell responses to AZD1222 COVID-19 vaccine. Method: immunoSEQ multiplex PCR; TCRdb's copy keeps in-frame clones and lacks some. Found here are roughly 140,000 clones, around nine tenths of them singletons; the top ten hold approximately 5.3%. Sequencing was performed on peripheral blood, taken on day 0 of AZD1222 vaccination. Receptors originate from an adult in good health.

The rearrangement joins TRBV29-1 to TRBJ2-2; 7 nucleotides align to TRBD2. The germline V gene encodes CDR1 SQVTM and CDR2 ANQGSEA. The CDR3 consists of 15 residues. V trimming: 6 bases; J trimming: 2 bases; junction bases outside the gene matches: 9. The CDR3, as DNA: TGCAGCGTATCGGGCGGGAGTGGAAACACCGGGGAGCTGTTTTTT. Its translation is CSVSGGSGNTGELFF.

A single count supports this clone. The rearrangement uses TRBV23-1 and TRBJ2-1; possible D gene TRBD1, 6 bases. TRBV23-1 is an ORF for which the function is uncertain. V shed 3 bases and J shed 4 bases, with 13 bases lying between them. The CDR3 has 15 residues. As DNA, the CDR3 is TGCGCCAGCAGTCACCAAGAACAGGGTTACAATGAGCAGTTCTTC. Its protein is CASSHQEQGYNEQFF.

In DNA form, the CDR3 reads TGTGCCACCGGACAGGGGGGTTACGAGCAGTACTTC. It codes for CATGQGGYEQYF. The gene calls are TRBV6-5 and TRBJ2-7; TRBD1 aligns across 10 bases. Germline assignment: CDR1 MNHEY and CDR2 SVGAGI. V shed 10 bases, J shed 4 bases, and the junction held 4 bases outside the gene matches. This CDR3 has 12 amino acids.

The V and J genes are TRBV7-2 and TRBJ2-1, with D maybe TRBD1 (6 bases). The V gene lost 11 bases and the J gene lost 2 bases, with 19 bases spanning the gap. Germline CDR1 and CDR2: SGHTA and FQGNSA. The CDR3 runs 15 residues. CDR3 nucleotides: TGTGCCGGGGGTGGGGGCGTGATAGCCTACAATGAGCAGTTCTTC. Residues: CAGGGGVIAYNEQFF.

The chain couples TRBV4-1 to TRBJ1-2; 7 bases are a match to TRBD1. Germline V gene sequence: CDR1 MGHRA, CDR2 YSYEKL. The CDR3 has 14 amino acids. V shed 0 bases, J shed 4 bases, and the junction held 2 bases outside the gene matches. CDR3 region: CASSQDGDSYGYTF. The DNA for the CDR3 is TGCGCCAGCAGCCAAGATGGGGACAGCTATGGCTACACCTTC.

The CDR3 reads CASSYPGVGLNEQYF. CDR3 DNA sequence: TGTGCCAGCAGCTATCCGGGTGTGGGGCTGAACGAGCAGTACTTC. The rearrangement links TRBV7-9 to TRBJ2-7, with D maybe TRBD1 (5 bases). V was cut by 4 bases and J by 5 bases, with 18 bases left in between. This CDR3 region has 15 residues. Looked up from germline, CDR1 is SEHNR and CDR2 is FQNEAQ (reference sequence).

This chain uses TRBV7-2 with TRBJ1-1; D uncertain. The germline V and J ends were trimmed by 10 bases and 4 bases, with 10 bases remaining between them. The CDR3 has 11 amino acids. The germline V gene has CDR1 SGHTA and CDR2 FQGNSA. The CDR3 nucleotides read TGTGCCACCTCTTCGGGCACTGAAGCTTTCTTT. It encodes CATSSGTEAFF.

The chain carries TRBV7-9 and TRBJ1-1; the D is unclear. CDR1 is SEHNR, CDR2 FQNEAQ, per germline (reference sequence). CDR3 length: 14 amino acids. V was clipped by 6 bases and J by 6 bases, with 17 bases between them. This chain's CDR3 is CASRPTVDRPEAFF. The CDR3 coding sequence is TGTGCCAGCAGACCAACGGTGGACCGACCTGAAGCTTTCTTT.

This clone has just one count. The chain recombines TRBV28 with TRBJ2-1; D is perhaps TRBD1 or TRBD2 (6 bases each). The CDR3 is 13 amino acids. V was pared by 7 bases and J by 7 bases, with 14 bases between. The germline gives CDR1 MDHEN, CDR2 SYDVKM. The DNA of the CDR3 is TGTGCCAGCATGGTGGGGGGCCGGAATGAGCAGTTCTTC. Translating it yields CASMVGGRNEQFF.

The chain combines TRBV5-1 with TRBJ1-2, with D perhaps matching TRBD1 (5 bases). This CDR3 has 15 residues. Trimming took off 0 bases at V and 3 bases at J, with 12 bases between the two ends. Germline CDR1 is SGHRS and CDR2 is YFSETQ. CDR3 sequence: CASSLDSQGHYGYTF. The CDR3 DNA sequence: TGCGCCAGCAGCTTGGACTCCCAGGGCCACTATGGCTACACCTTC.

J is TRBJ1-6 and V is TRBV15, with 7 bases aligning to TRBD1. V gave up 0 bases and J gave up 3 bases; unmatched junction bases: 2. This CDR3 has 16 amino acids. CDR1 is LNHNV and CDR2 is YYDKDF in the germline V gene (reference sequence). This CDR3 is CATSRDRQGYNSPLHF. The CDR3 nucleotides are TGTGCCACCAGCAGAGATCGACAGGGCTATAATTCACCCCTCCACTTT.

The V gene is TRBV5-5, the J gene TRBJ1-6; possible D gene TRBD1, 6 bases. V was cut by 3 bases and J by 7 bases, with 11 bases left in between. Germline V gives CDR1 SGHKS, CDR2 YYEKEE (reference sequence). The CDR3 extends over 14 amino acids. This chain's CDR3 is CASSSTGPNSPLHF. The CDR3 coding sequence is TGTGCCAGCAGCTCTACAGGGCCCAATTCACCCCTCCACTTT.

This chain links TRBV4-1 with TRBJ1-1, with 12 bases identical to TRBD1. The CDR3 extends over 16 amino acids. Germline V gene lookup returns CDR1 MGHRA and CDR2 YSYEKL. Losses at the gene ends were 3 bases for V and 2 bases for J; bases not matched to a gene: 4. CDR3 bases: TGCGCCAGCAGCCAGGGACAGGGGGCAGGAAACACTGAAGCTTTCTTT. Residues: CASSQGQGAGNTEAFF.

The J gene is TRBJ1-6, the V gene TRBV28; possibly TRBD1 for D (6 bases). This CDR3 spans 16 amino acids. V lost 6 bases, J lost 5 bases, and 17 bases lay in between. Germline loops: CDR1 MDHEN, CDR2 SYDVKM. The CDR3 bases are TGTGCCAGCAGGCCCCGGGGGGCGCGGAATAATTCACCCCTCCACTTT. Translation: CASRPRGARNNSPLHF.